Listed below are T cell receptor beta chains from one sample, sequenced in a study of T cell responses to AZD1222 COVID-19 vaccine. TCRdb's table, derived via immunoSEQ multiplex PCR, lists solely in-frame clones and lacks some. The table lists 80,000 to 95,000 clones, almost 90% of them singletons. The sequences come from peripheral blood, collected 28 days after the second AZD1222 dose. The source of these receptors is an adult who received the AZD1222 COVID-19 vaccine. The CDR3 runs from the conserved cysteine through the conserved F or W. Fields, in order: D gene, V gene, clone size, J gene, CDR3 protein, CDR3 DNA. A D gene is named only where the DNA matches it firmly. Expanded clones are given a class, and other clones once, few, many or no size at all.

D gene: -
V gene: TRBV20-1
clone size: -
J gene: TRBJ1-1
CDR3 protein: CSAPDQTEAFF
CDR3 DNA: TGCAGTGCCCCGGACCAAACTGAAGCTTTCTTT

D gene: TRBD1
V gene: TRBV19
clone size: -
J gene: TRBJ2-2
CDR3 protein: CASSGTAHVELFF
CDR3 DNA: TGTGCCAGTAGCGGGACAGCCCACGTGGAGCTGTTTTTT

D gene: -
V gene: TRBV5-1
clone size: -
J gene: TRBJ1-1
CDR3 protein: CASSFDGDTEAFF
CDR3 DNA: TGCGCCAGCAGCTTTGACGGGGACACTGAAGCTTTCTTT

D gene: -
V gene: TRBV6-6
clone size: -
J gene: TRBJ2-1
CDR3 protein: CASSYELLSGNEQFF
CDR3 DNA: TGTGCCAGCAGTTACGAGCTTTTATCGGGTAATGAGCAGTTCTTC

D gene: -
V gene: TRBV6-5
clone size: once
J gene: TRBJ1-3
CDR3 protein: CASSYEGPPGTIYF
CDR3 DNA: TGTGCCAGCAGTTATGAGGGGCCACCGGGGACCATATATTTT

D gene: -
V gene: TRBV23-1
clone size: -
J gene: TRBJ1-4
CDR3 protein: CASSQSHRVQEKLFF
CDR3 DNA: TGCGCCAGCAGTCAATCACATAGGGTGCAGGAAAAACTGTTTTTT

D gene: -
V gene: TRBV16
clone size: -
J gene: TRBJ1-5
CDR3 protein: CASSHQSNQPQHF
CDR3 DNA: TGTGCCAGCAGCCATCAGAGCAATCAGCCCCAGCATTTT

D gene: -
V gene: TRBV7-6
clone size: -
J gene: TRBJ2-5
CDR3 protein: CASSLPFGQRGETQYF
CDR3 DNA: TGTGCCAGCAGCTTACCTTTCGGACAACGCGGGGAGACCCAGTACTTC

D gene: -
V gene: TRBV28
clone size: -
J gene: TRBJ2-1
CDR3 protein: CASSLSRPSIWFF
CDR3 DNA: TGTGCCAGCAGTTTATCCCGCCCTAGCATTTGGTTCTTC

D gene: TRBD1
V gene: TRBV18
clone size: -
J gene: TRBJ1-1
CDR3 protein: CASSPTGQGAAEAFF
CDR3 DNA: TGTGCCAGCTCACCAACAGGACAGGGGGCCGCTGAAGCTTTCTTT

D gene: -
V gene: TRBV10-3
clone size: medium-sized
J gene: TRBJ2-7
CDR3 protein: CAIRDPTSSYEQYF
CDR3 DNA: TGTGCCATCAGGGACCCGACGAGCTCCTACGAGCAGTACTTC

D gene: -
V gene: TRBV6-5
clone size: -
J gene: TRBJ2-3
CDR3 protein: CASSSGRNTDTQYF
CDR3 DNA: TGTGCCAGCAGCTCCGGACGGAACACAGATACGCAGTATTTT

D gene: -
V gene: TRBV6-2/TRBV6-3
clone size: -
J gene: TRBJ1-1
CDR3 protein: CASSYGWGKNTEAFF
CDR3 DNA: TGTGCCAGCAGTTACGGGTGGGGCAAGAACACTGAAGCTTTCTTT

D gene: -
V gene: TRBV19
clone size: -
J gene: TRBJ2-7
CDR3 protein: CASTWVEPRAYEQYF
CDR3 DNA: TGTGCCAGTACCTGGGTGGAACCTAGAGCCTACGAGCAGTACTTC

D gene: -
V gene: TRBV20-1
clone size: -
J gene: TRBJ2-3
CDR3 protein: CSASRGPSTDTQYF
CDR3 DNA: TGCAGTGCTAGTCGGGGGCCAAGCACAGATACGCAGTATTTT

D gene: -
V gene: TRBV13
clone size: -
J gene: TRBJ2-3
CDR3 protein: CASSPPDGEWGTDTQYF
CDR3 DNA: TGTGCCAGCAGCCCGCCTGACGGGGAGTGGGGCACAGATACGCAGTATTTT

D gene: -
V gene: TRBV10-1
clone size: -
J gene: TRBJ1-1
CDR3 protein: CASSERPVTEAFF
CDR3 DNA: TGCGCCAGCAGTGAGAGGCCGGTCACTGAAGCTTTCTTT

D gene: -
V gene: TRBV2
clone size: -
J gene: TRBJ2-3
CDR3 protein: CASSEVGTPGDTQYF
CDR3 DNA: TGTGCCAGCAGTGAAGTCGGGACCCCGGGGGATACGCAGTATTTT

D gene: TRBD1
V gene: TRBV6-5
clone size: once
J gene: TRBJ1-2
CDR3 protein: CASYDGTANYGYTF
CDR3 DNA: TGTGCCAGCTACGACGGGACAGCCAACTATGGCTACACCTTC

D gene: -
V gene: TRBV20-1
clone size: once
J gene: TRBJ1-1
CDR3 protein: CSASRRLLNTEAFF
CDR3 DNA: TGCAGTGCTAGTAGAAGACTCTTGAACACTGAAGCTTTCTTT

D gene: TRBD1
V gene: TRBV28
clone size: -
J gene: TRBJ1-1
CDR3 protein: CASSSAGQVEAFF
CDR3 DNA: TGTGCCAGCAGTTCAGCCGGACAGGTTGAAGCTTTCTTT

D gene: TRBD1
V gene: TRBV18
clone size: -
J gene: TRBJ2-5
CDR3 protein: CASSPATGGETQYF
CDR3 DNA: TGTGCCAGCTCACCGGCGACAGGGGGTGAGACCCAGTACTTC

D gene: -
V gene: TRBV9
clone size: -
J gene: TRBJ1-1
CDR3 protein: CASSVGILARENTEAFF
CDR3 DNA: TGTGCCAGCAGCGTGGGGATTTTGGCGCGGGAGAACACTGAAGCTTTCTTT

D gene: -
V gene: TRBV5-1
clone size: once
J gene: TRBJ2-7
CDR3 protein: CASSSSYEQYF
CDR3 DNA: TGCGCCAGCAGCTCCTCCTACGAGCAGTACTTC

D gene: -
V gene: TRBV4-2
clone size: -
J gene: TRBJ2-3
CDR3 protein: CASSQENSGADTQYF
CDR3 DNA: TGTGCCAGCAGCCAAGAGAATAGCGGAGCAGATACGCAGTATTTT

D gene: -
V gene: TRBV18
clone size: -
J gene: TRBJ1-2
CDR3 protein: CASSPRGTVSLNYGYTF
CDR3 DNA: TGTGCCAGCTCACCAAGAGGGACCGTCTCCTTGAACTATGGCTACACCTTC

D gene: -
V gene: TRBV7-9
clone size: -
J gene: TRBJ2-7
CDR3 protein: CASSSDRDTDEQYF
CDR3 DNA: TGTGCCAGCAGCTCAGACCGGGACACAGACGAGCAGTACTTC

D gene: TRBD1
V gene: TRBV29-1
clone size: few
J gene: TRBJ2-7
CDR3 protein: CSVRTGGASREQYF
CDR3 DNA: TGCAGCGTCCGGACAGGGGGAGCTAGCCGCGAGCAGTACTTC

D gene: -
V gene: TRBV7-2
clone size: -
J gene: TRBJ2-3
CDR3 protein: CASSLAKSDTQYF
CDR3 DNA: TGTGCCAGCAGCTTAGCGAAGTCAGATACGCAGTATTTT

D gene: -
V gene: TRBV24-1
clone size: -
J gene: TRBJ1-2
CDR3 protein: CALGGGVDGYTF
CDR3 DNA: TGTGCCCTGGGAGGGGGTGTGGATGGCTACACCTTC

D gene: -
V gene: TRBV6-1
clone size: -
J gene: TRBJ1-1
CDR3 protein: CASSAISDTEAFF
CDR3 DNA: TGTGCCAGCAGCGCCATTTCGGACACTGAAGCTTTCTTT

D gene: TRBD1
V gene: TRBV7-9
clone size: -
J gene: TRBJ2-7
CDR3 protein: CASSLSQGAREQYF
CDR3 DNA: TGTGCCAGCAGCTTATCCCAGGGGGCGCGCGAGCAGTACTTC

D gene: TRBD2
V gene: TRBV27
clone size: -
J gene: TRBJ2-1
CDR3 protein: CASSLFPGLAGESEQFF
CDR3 DNA: TGTGCCAGCAGTTTATTCCCAGGACTAGCGGGAGAGTCTGAGCAGTTCTTC

D gene: -
V gene: TRBV6-5
clone size: once
J gene: TRBJ2-5
CDR3 protein: CASSSRLGETQYF
CDR3 DNA: TGTGCCAGCAGTTCAAGACTAGGGGAGACCCAGTACTTC

D gene: -
V gene: TRBV3-1/TRBV3-2
clone size: -
J gene: TRBJ2-7
CDR3 protein: CASSQDRSYEQYF
CDR3 DNA: TGTGCCAGCAGCCAAGATCGCAGCTACGAGCAGTACTTC

D gene: -
V gene: TRBV6-2/TRBV6-3
clone size: -
J gene: TRBJ1-5
CDR3 protein: CASSYRFQGNQPQHF
CDR3 DNA: TGTGCCAGCAGTTACCGGTTCCAGGGCAATCAGCCCCAGCATTTT

D gene: TRBD1
V gene: TRBV7-8
clone size: -
J gene: TRBJ1-2
CDR3 protein: CASSATGSYYGYTF
CDR3 DNA: TGTGCCAGCAGCGCGACAGGGTCCTACTATGGCTACACCTTC

D gene: -
V gene: TRBV28
clone size: -
J gene: TRBJ1-5
CDR3 protein: CASSFGSRGENQPQHF
CDR3 DNA: TGTGCCAGCAGTTTTGGCAGTAGGGGGGAAAATCAGCCCCAGCATTTT

D gene: -
V gene: TRBV6-5
clone size: -
J gene: TRBJ1-1
CDR3 protein: CASSRQLNTEAFF
CDR3 DNA: TGTGCCAGCAGTCGACAGCTGAACACTGAAGCTTTCTTT

D gene: -
V gene: TRBV6-5
clone size: -
J gene: TRBJ1-1
CDR3 protein: CASSYSGRRGTEAFF
CDR3 DNA: TGTGCCAGCAGTTACTCGGGCAGGCGGGGTACTGAAGCTTTCTTT